This TCR beta chain was profiled in a study of cytomegalovirus exposure and HLA in healthy donors. The primer mix had 60 Vbeta and 13 Jbeta primers. TCRdb's copy holds only in-frame clones and misses some; the assay was immunoSEQ multiplex PCR. This sample has approximately 180,000 clones, with under 80% found just once. Trimming at V came to 5 bases and at J to 5 bases, leaving 7 bases not matched to a gene. The CDR3 length is 14 residues. Germline loops: CDR1 LNHDA, CDR2 SQIVND (reference sequence). Healthy people donating bone marrow made up the donors. The chain has TRBV19 and TRBJ1-1, with 8 bases lining up with TRBD1. The source is a woman between 45 and 60 years old in good health and CMV-seropositive. Input material: PBMCs. CDR3 loop: CASSLPGGWTEAFF. The CDR3 bases are TGTGCCAGTAGTCTGCCAGGGGGCTGGACTGAAGCTTTCTTT. The full variable domain, its missing parts supplied by reference TRBV19 and TRBJ1-1, is DGGITQSPKYLFRKEGQNVTLSCEQNLNHDAMYWYRQDPGQGLRLIYYSQIVNDFQKGDIAEGYSVSREKKESFPLTVTSAQKNPTAFYLCASSLPGGWTEAFFGQGTRLTVV.